The rows below give T cell receptor beta chains drawn from one sample of a study of T cell responses to AZD1222 COVID-19 vaccine. Sequenced by immunoSEQ multiplex PCR; TCRdb stores in-frame clones only, minus some. In the table there are fewer than 90,000 clones, approximately 90% of which are singletons. This material consisted of peripheral blood, taken on day 0 of AZD1222 vaccination. These receptors were taken from an adult in good health. The CDR3 runs from the conserved cysteine through the conserved F or W. D genes are given only for firm matches. Clone sizes are given selectively: once, few, many, or a class where the clone is expanded.

>15|TRBV28|NA|TRBJ1-4|NA
TGTGCCAGCAGTTTAGGGGGGCAAGAGAATGAAAAACTGTTTTTT
CASSLGGQENEKLFF
>14|TRBV9|TRBD1|TRBJ1-6|few
TGTGCCAGCAGCGCACCGGGACAGGGGTCACCCCTCCACTTT
CASSAPGQGSPLHF
>13|TRBV7-2|NA|TRBJ1-1|once
TGTGCCAGCAGTACTCAGGAGGCCTCTGAAGCTTTCTTT
CASSTQEASEAFF
>18|TRBV5-1|TRBD1|TRBJ2-7|NA
TGCGCCAGCAGCTGGACAGGGGGCTCGACTAGTCAGACCTACGAGCAGTACTTC
CASSWTGGSTSQTYEQYF
>15|TRBV6-5|TRBD1|TRBJ2-7|NA
TGTGCCAGCAGCCAAGGGACAGTAGAAGCTCACGAGCAGTACTTC
CASSQGTVEAHEQYF
>15|TRBV10-1|NA|TRBJ2-1|once
TGCGCCAGCAGTGAGCCAGGAAGCTCCTACAATGAGCAGTTCTTC
CASSEPGSSYNEQFF
>17|TRBV9|TRBD1|TRBJ2-2|NA
TGTGCCAGCAGCCCCCCCCCGCAGGGGGCGTTCACCGGGGAGCTGTTTTTT
CASSPPPQGAFTGELFF
>15|TRBV2|NA|TRBJ2-2|NA
TGTGCCAGCAGTGAGCAGGTTCCGAACACCGGGGAGCTGTTTTTT
CASSEQVPNTGELFF
>13|TRBV10-2|NA|TRBJ1-1|few
TGCGCCAGCACCGACCAGGGAAGGGATGCGGCTTTCTTT
CASTDQGRDAAFF
>18|TRBV18|NA|TRBJ2-2|NA
TGTGCCAGCTCACCACTTCAGGTTGGTAGCCAGAACACCGGGGAGCTGTTTTTT
CASSPLQVGSQNTGELFF
>14|TRBV5-5|TRBD2|TRBJ2-5|NA
TGTGCCAGCAGCCGCGGCGGGGGTTCGGAGACCCAGTACTTC
CASSRGGGSETQYF
>13|TRBV6-5|NA|TRBJ2-2|NA
TGTGCCAGCAGGGACGCTAGTATCGGGGAGCTGTTTTTT
CASRDASIGELFF
>13|TRBV7-2|NA|TRBJ1-5|NA
TGTGCCAGCAGCCCACTCGACCGACAGCCCCAGCATTTT
CASSPLDRQPQHF
>15|TRBV18|NA|TRBJ1-3|NA
TGTGCCAGCTCACCGGGGGCAGGGCGAGGAAACACCATATATTTT
CASSPGAGRGNTIYF
>11|TRBV9|NA|TRBJ2-2|NA
TGTGCCAGCAGCGTGACCGGGGAGCTGTTTTTT
CASSVTGELFF
>15|TRBV6-1|TRBD1|TRBJ1-4|NA
TGTGCCAGCAGTGAAGGCCCACAGGGGAATGAAAAACTGTTTTTT
CASSEGPQGNEKLFF
>15|TRBV27|NA|TRBJ2-1|NA
TGTGCCAGCAGTTTAATGGGGTATGGGTACAATGAGCAGTTCTTC
CASSLMGYGYNEQFF
>17|TRBV12-2|NA|TRBJ2-2|once
TGTGCAAGTCGCTTAGTCGACCCAAATCGCAACACCGGGGAGCTGTTTTTT
CASRLVDPNRNTGELFF
>14|TRBV2|TRBD2|TRBJ2-5|NA
TGTGCCAGCAGTGACCTAGCGGGATGGAAGACCCAGTACTTC
CASSDLAGWKTQYF
>15|TRBV6-5|TRBD1|TRBJ1-1|few
TGTGCCAGCCGAATAAGTGGACAGGGTTACACTGAAGCTTTCTTT
CASRISGQGYTEAFF
>15|TRBV7-3|NA|TRBJ2-3|few
TGTGCCAGCAGCTACCTAGGGGGGGAAGTAGATACGCAGTATTTT
CASSYLGGEVDTQYF
>15|TRBV9|NA|TRBJ1-6|NA
TGTGCCAGCAGCGAAACAGACCCTTATAATTCACCCCTCCACTTT
CASSETDPYNSPLHF
>13|TRBV6-1|NA|TRBJ1-6|NA
TGTGCCAGCAGTGAAAGGGGGAATTCACCCCTCCACTTT
CASSERGNSPLHF
>14|TRBV5-1|NA|TRBJ1-5|NA
TGCGCCAGCAGCTTGGAAGGGGTCGATCAGCCCCAGCATTTT
CASSLEGVDQPQHF
>14|TRBV10-3|NA|TRBJ2-2|NA
TGTGCCATCGGTGGCAGGGCGGAAACCGGGGAGCTGTTTTTT
CAIGGRAETGELFF
>12|TRBV5-1|NA|TRBJ1-2|once
TGCGCCAGCAGCTTCGCAGGGGACGGCTACACCTTC
CASSFAGDGYTF
>13|TRBV5-1|NA|TRBJ2-7|NA
TGCGCCAGCAGCACAAGGACGGGCTACGAGCAGTACTTC
CASSTRTGYEQYF
>15|TRBV3-1/TRBV3-2|NA|TRBJ2-3|NA
TGTGCCAGCAGCCAGCGAGGGGGGGGCACAGATACGCAGTATTTT
CASSQRGGGTDTQYF
>16|TRBV19|NA|TRBJ1-3|NA
TGTGCCAGTACTGACACTCTGGGGATCTCTGGAAACACCATATATTTT
CASTDTLGISGNTIYF
>16|TRBV10-1|NA|TRBJ2-7|NA
TGCGCCAGCAGCACCGTTAGCCCCCCTAGCTCCTACGAGCAGTACTTC
CASSTVSPPSSYEQYF
>15|TRBV27|TRBD1|TRBJ1-5|once
TGTGCCAGCAGTTTATCGAGGGACAGCCCAATGACCCAGCATTTT
CASSLSRDSPMTQHF
>15|TRBV25-1|NA|TRBJ1-3|once
TGTGCCAGCAGCAGCAGGGATACCTCTGGAAACACCATATATTTT
CASSSRDTSGNTIYF
>18|TRBV7-3|TRBD2|TRBJ2-1|NA
TGTGCCAGCAGCCGTCCAGCGGGAGGGTCCCGCTCCTACAATGAGCAGTTCTTC
CASSRPAGGSRSYNEQFF
>12|TRBV3-1/TRBV3-2|NA|TRBJ1-1|NA
TGTGCCAGCAGCCAAAACAGTCCCGAAGCTTTCTTT
CASSQNSPEAFF
>17|TRBV2|NA|TRBJ2-1|NA
TGTGCCAGCAGTGTCCCCCATAGTGGTGCCTCCTACAATGAGCAGTTCTTC
CASSVPHSGASYNEQFF
>12|TRBV5-1|NA|TRBJ2-1|NA
TGCGCCAGCAGCTTGGTAGCGAATGAGCAGTTCTTC
CASSLVANEQFF
>17|TRBV9|TRBD2|TRBJ2-3|NA
TGTGCCAGCAGCTTCACGACTAGCGGGAGAAGCACAGATACGCAGTATTTT
CASSFTTSGRSTDTQYF
>16|TRBV27|NA|TRBJ1-2|NA
TGTGCCAGCAGTTTAGACCCCGGGTTCCCTTGGGCTGGCTACACCTTC
CASSLDPGFPWAGYTF
>14|TRBV3-1/TRBV3-2|TRBD1|TRBJ1-2|NA
TGTGCCAGCAGCCAAGAAGGGGGCCTCTATGGCTACACCTTC
CASSQEGGLYGYTF
>13|TRBV5-1|NA|TRBJ2-7|NA
TGCGCCAGCAGCCCTACAGGGTTTGACGAGCAGTACTTC
CASSPTGFDEQYF
>13|TRBV6-5|NA|TRBJ1-2|NA
TGTGCCAGCCGAGCGGACGGAGACTATGGCTACACCTTC
CASRADGDYGYTF
>16|TRBV2|NA|TRBJ1-1|NA
TGTGCCAGCAAGTATTCGGCAGGGGACCTAAACACTGAAGCTTTCTTT
CASKYSAGDLNTEAFF
>15|TRBV6-6|TRBD1|TRBJ1-5|NA
TGTGCCAGCAGTTCCCAACAGGGGAGCAATCAGCCCCAGCATTTT
CASSSQQGSNQPQHF
>13|TRBV19|NA|TRBJ1-1|NA
TGTGCCACTAAAGGACGGCGGTACACTGAAGCTTTCTTT
CATKGRRYTEAFF
>16|TRBV14|TRBD1|TRBJ2-5|NA
TGTGCCAGCAGCCAAGGAGTCGCAGGGGGCCAAGAGACCCAGTACTTC
CASSQGVAGGQETQYF
>14|TRBV11-3|TRBD1|TRBJ2-1|NA
TGTGCCAGCGCCCGACAGGGGGTTATGAATGAGCAGTTCTTC
CASARQGVMNEQFF
>14|TRBV16|NA|TRBJ1-4|NA
TGTGCCAGCAGCCCCGGGAGGACTAATGAAAAACTGTTTTTT
CASSPGRTNEKLFF
>15|TRBV3-1/TRBV3-2|NA|TRBJ1-3|few
TGTGCCAGCAGTCTGGGGGGGAGCTCTGGAAACACCATATATTTT
CASSLGGSSGNTIYF
>16|TRBV5-6|NA|TRBJ2-7|NA
TGTGCCAGCAGCCCGGGACAAGGGAGGTGGGTCCACGAGCAGTACTTC
CASSPGQGRWVHEQYF
>15|TRBV3-1/TRBV3-2|NA|TRBJ2-7|NA
TGTGCCAGCAGCCCCCTGGCGGGAAGTTCCTACGAGCAGTACTTC
CASSPLAGSSYEQYF
>13|TRBV4-2|NA|TRBJ1-1|few
TGTGCCAGCAGCCTCAATGGGGGGACTGAAGCTTTCTTT
CASSLNGGTEAFF
>15|TRBV7-3|NA|TRBJ2-1|NA
TGTGCCAGCAGCTTAACAGCTAGGCGGAGCAATGAGCAGTTCTTC
CASSLTARRSNEQFF
>13|TRBV15|NA|TRBJ1-1|NA
TGTGCCACCTTTGGGGGCCTGAACACTGAAGCTTTCTTT
CATFGGLNTEAFF
>15|TRBV28|NA|TRBJ2-3|NA
TGTGCCAGCAGTTCCCCCGGGGCTAGCACAGATACGCAGTATTTT
CASSSPGASTDTQYF
>14|TRBV9|TRBD2|TRBJ2-1|NA
TGTGCCAGCAGCGTCAGCGGGACCTACAATGAGCAGTTCTTC
CASSVSGTYNEQFF
>15|TRBV6-5|TRBD1|TRBJ1-5|NA
TGTGCCAGCAGGAGGGACAGATGGAGCAATCAGCCCCAGCATTTT
CASRRDRWSNQPQHF
>16|TRBV7-2|TRBD2|TRBJ2-1|NA
TGTGCCAGCAGCTTAGTGGTGGTAGCGGGAGGGAATGAGCAGTTCTTC
CASSLVVVAGGNEQFF